Below, 7 T cell receptor beta chains from the same sample are listed, as sequenced in a study of post-analysis software for immune sequencing data. Study conclusions and caveats: Elevated frequency relative to controls characterized several TRBV segments in patients, TRBV5-6, TRBV5-1 and TRBV20-1 among them.

These receptors' antigens are unknown. cDNA libraries of TCR beta carried unique molecular identifiers. TCRdb itself ran the PCR reads through MiXCR, one entry per CDR3 protein. The sample has about 810,000 distinct CDR3 sequences; roughly half are singletons. Sequencing was carried out using blood. These receptors originate from a girl aged 10 to 17 with multiple sclerosis.

This clonotype was observed a few times. This chain connects TRBV12-3 or TRBV12-4 to TRBJ2-7; D tentatively fits TRBD1 or TRBD2 (5 bases each). The germline V and J ends were trimmed by 5 bases and 1 base, with 12 bases remaining between them. CDR3 length: 14 residues. The CDR3 DNA follows: TGTGCCAGCAGTAAGGGGAGCCCTTCCTACGAGCAGTACTTC. Translated: CASSKGSPSYEQYF.

With regard to this clonotype: With a much larger clone just one base away, this may be a read error. This rearrangement joins TRBV29-1 to TRBJ2-5; 11 bases map to TRBD2. The length of the CDR3 is 13 residues. V trimming: 3 bases; J trimming: 11 bases; junction bases outside the gene matches: 8. Germline CDR1 reads SQVTM; CDR2 reads ANQGSEA. The CDR3 loop reads CSVDRLAGGEQYF. The CDR3 region has the DNA TGCAGCGTTGATAGGCTAGCGGGGGGTGAGCAGTACTTC.

V and J are TRBV20-1 and TRBJ2-4, with no clear D. The J call may be incorrect, as the DNA end agrees better with TRBJ2-7. The germline CDR1 and CDR2 sequences are DFQATT and SNEGSKA (reference sequence). CDR3 length: 13 amino acids. The CDR3 nucleotides read TGCAGTGCTAGTTCACATTGGAAGTACGAGCAGTACTTC. It is translated as CSASSHWKYEQYF.

The V call is TRBV20-1, the J call TRBJ2-7, with D unclear. Trimming removed 7 bases at V and 6 bases at J, with 22 bases between. CDR1 is DFQATT and CDR2 is SNEGSKA in the germline V gene (reference sequence). CDR3 size: 14 residues. CDR3 coding DNA: TGCAGTGTAAACCCGGAACTCGGGTATGGCGAGCAGTACTTC. Translating it yields CSVNPELGYGEQYF.

The chain employs TRBV20-1 and TRBJ1-5; tentatively, D is TRBD1 (6 bases). Looked up from germline, CDR1 is DFQATT and CDR2 is SNEGSKA (reference sequence). The CDR3 totals 14 residues. The germline V and J ends were trimmed by 3 bases and 3 bases, with 12 bases remaining between them. The CDR3 coding sequence is TGCAGTGCTAGGTACGGGGGCACCAATCAGCCCCAGCATTTT. It specifies CSARYGGTNQPQHF.

The chain has TRBV14 and TRBJ1-2, with D unclear. Trimming pared 0 bases from V and 3 bases from J, leaving 8 bases between. The CDR3 contains 14 residues. Germline V gives CDR1 SGHDN, CDR2 FVKESK. As DNA, the CDR3 is TGTGCCAGCAGCCAAGAGAAGTTCCACTATGGCTACACCTTC. The encoded protein is CASSQEKFHYGYTF.

The gene calls are TRBV20-1 and TRBJ2-4; D ambiguous. Germline V CDR1 and CDR2: DFQATT, SNEGSKA (reference sequence). The length of the CDR3 is 14 residues. V was pared by 0 bases and J by 4 bases, with 10 bases between. CDR3 residues: CSARDPADKNIQYF. The CDR3 region has the DNA TGCAGTGCTAGAGATCCGGCAGATAAAAACATTCAGTACTTC.